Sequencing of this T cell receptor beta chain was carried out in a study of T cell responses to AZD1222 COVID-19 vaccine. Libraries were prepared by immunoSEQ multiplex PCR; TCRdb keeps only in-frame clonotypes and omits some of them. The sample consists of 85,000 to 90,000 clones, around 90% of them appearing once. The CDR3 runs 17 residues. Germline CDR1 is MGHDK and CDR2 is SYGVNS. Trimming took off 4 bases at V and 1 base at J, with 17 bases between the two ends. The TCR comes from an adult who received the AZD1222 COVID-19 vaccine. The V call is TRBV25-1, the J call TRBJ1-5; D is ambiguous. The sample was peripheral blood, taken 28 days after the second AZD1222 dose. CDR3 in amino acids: CASSAPSLEGSNQPQHF. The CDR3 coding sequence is TGTGCCAGCAGTGCCCCCTCCCTCGAAGGCAGCAATCAGCCCCAGCATTTT.